The 16 T cell receptor beta chains reported below all come from one sample, sequenced in a study of cytomegalovirus exposure and HLA in healthy donors. PCR was performed using 60 Vbeta and 13 Jbeta primers. Only in-frame clones appear in the TCRdb table, and some are missing; sequencing was by immunoSEQ multiplex PCR. The repertoire holds roughly 170,000 clones, with around 80% as singletons. Material: PBMCs. These receptors all stem from a girl aged 2 to 9 in good health and CMV-seropositive.

J is TRBJ2-7 and V is TRBV30, with TRBD1 identical over 8 bases. This CDR3 comprises 13 residues. After removal of 3 bases from V and 5 bases from J, the junction contained 6 bases not matched to a gene. Germline V CDR1 and CDR2: GTSNPN, SVGIG (reference sequence). CDR3 in DNA: TGTGCCTGGAGCAGACAGGGGAGAGACGAGCAGTACTTC. It codes for CAWSRQGRDEQYF.

The chain couples TRBV6-5 to TRBJ1-5; D ambiguous. V was pared by 6 bases and J by 4 bases, with 13 bases between. Germline V gene lookup returns CDR1 MNHEY and CDR2 SVGAGI. This CDR3 comprises 14 residues. The CDR3 spells CASSSLGRNQPQHF. The CDR3 DNA reads as TGTGCCAGCAGCTCCCTAGGGAGGAATCAGCCCCAGCATTTT.

The chain combines TRBV9 with TRBJ2-3; D gene uncertain. The CDR3 consists of 12 residues. Germline V gene lookup returns CDR1 SGDLS and CDR2 YYNGEE. V lost 6 bases and J 2 bases, leaving 7 bases between the germline ends. This chain's CDR3 is CASTTNTDTQYF. CDR3 DNA: TGTGCCAGCACCACTAACACAGATACGCAGTATTTT.

The chain has TRBV9 and TRBJ2-3, with 7 bases aligning to TRBD2. The CDR3 loop spans 16 amino acids. Germline loops: CDR1 SGDLS, CDR2 YYNGEE. V shed 0 bases, J shed 2 bases, and the junction held 6 bases outside the gene matches. CDR3 loop: CASSVASGGITDTQYF. CDR3 nucleotide sequence: TGTGCCAGCAGCGTAGCTTCGGGGGGTATCACAGATACGCAGTATTTT.

The chain links TRBV7-7 to TRBJ2-7; D possibly corresponds to TRBD1 (7 bases). CDR1 is SSHAT and CDR2 is FNYEAQ in the germline V gene (reference sequence). V was shortened by 2 bases and J by 6 bases, with 8 bases between the two germline ends. This CDR3 is built from 12 residues. The CDR3 region has the DNA TGTGCCAGCAGCTTACAGGGGGGCGAGCAGTACTTC. Translated, it gives CASSLQGGEQYF.

The table lists this clone with a few counts. V and J are TRBV6-1 and TRBJ1-2; D perhaps matches TRBD1 (6 bases). V shed 10 bases and J shed 9 bases, with 21 bases lying between them. There are 13 residues in the CDR3. CDR1 and CDR2 from the germline V gene are MNHNS and SASEGT. This chain's CDR3 is CATLQWGRSSYTF. CDR3 DNA sequence: TGTGCCACCCTACAGTGGGGGCGATCGAGCTACACCTTC.

V and J are TRBV7-7 and TRBJ2-2; 7 bases line up with TRBD1. This CDR3 has 14 amino acids. Germline V lookup: CDR1 SSHAT, CDR2 FNYEAQ (reference sequence). V was pared by 5 bases and J by 5 bases, with 5 bases of the junction left unmatched. The CDR3 reads CASSPDRVTGELFF. In DNA, the CDR3 is TGTGCCAGCAGCCCCGACAGGGTTACCGGGGAGCTGTTTTTT.

CDR3 nucleotides: TGTGCCAGCAGTTACTGGACAGGGGACACTGAAGCTTTCTTT. It is translated as CASSYWTGDTEAFF. The chain employs TRBV6-5 and TRBJ1-1; 9 bases align to TRBD1. There are 14 residues in the CDR3. Germline values: CDR1 MNHEY, CDR2 SVGAGI. Losses at the gene ends were 1 base for V and 3 bases for J; bases not matched to a gene: 0.

DNA of the CDR3: TGCGCCAGCAGCATGTCTAGCGGGAGGGCGTCTGGGGAGCTGTTTTTT. This codes for CASSMSSGRASGELFF. V and J are TRBV5-1 and TRBJ2-2; TRBD2 matches at 12 bases. Germline-derived CDR1 and CDR2 are SGHRS and YFSETQ. The CDR3 consists of 16 residues. Trimming cost V 4 bases and J 8 bases; bases outside gene matches: 9.

This chain links TRBV5-6 with TRBJ2-7; maybe TRBD2 (5 bases). Trimming removed 4 bases at V and 1 base at J, with 9 bases between. The CDR3 runs 13 residues. Germline CDR1 SGHDT, CDR2 YYEEEE. CDR3 sequence: CASSPEGSYEQYF. The DNA for the CDR3 is TGTGCCAGCAGCCCCGAGGGTTCCTACGAGCAGTACTTC. Drawing the rest from reference TRBV5-6 and TRBJ2-7, the complete variable domain is DAGVTQSPTHLIKTRGQQVTLRCSPKSGHDTVSWYQQALGQGPQFIFQYYEEEERQRGNFPDRFSGHQFPNYSSELNVNALLLGDSALYLCASSPEGSYEQYFGPGTRLTVT.

The chain joins TRBV15 to TRBJ1-2, with TRBD1 matching 10 bases. The ends lost 0 bases at V and 6 bases at J; junction bases unmatched: 4. CDR1 and CDR2 (germline): LNHNV, YYDKDF (reference sequence). This CDR3 spans 15 amino acids. CDR3 sequence reads: CATSRDMGTGDGYTF. The CDR3 DNA follows: TGTGCCACCAGCAGAGATATGGGGACAGGGGATGGCTACACCTTC.

The V call is TRBV2, the J call TRBJ1-4; 9 bases agree with TRBD1. This CDR3 comprises 15 residues. CDR1 is SNHLY, CDR2 FYNNEI, per germline. The junction had 4 bases not matched to a gene; V was cut back by 3 bases and J by 5 bases. CDR3 protein: CASSETGTGNEKLFF. In DNA form, the CDR3 reads TGTGCCAGCAGTGAGACCGGGACAGGGAATGAAAAACTGTTTTTT.

This clone appeared a few times. The V gene is TRBV13, the J gene TRBJ2-3, with 7 nucleotides matching TRBD2. V trimming: 2 bases; J trimming: 1 base; junction bases outside the gene matches: 3. This CDR3 has 15 amino acids. Germline V gives CDR1 PRHDT, CDR2 FYEKMQ (reference sequence). The CDR3 nucleotides are TGTGCCAGCAGCTTATACCGGGAGGGCACAGATACGCAGTATTTT. Protein sequence: CASSLYREGTDTQYF.

The chain uses TRBV2 and TRBJ1-1; 7 positions match TRBD1. The germline gives CDR1 SNHLY, CDR2 FYNNEI. The CDR3 extends over 13 amino acids. V lost 5 bases to trimming and J lost 8 bases; unmatched junction nucleotides: 8. The CDR3: CASSLGGDVEAFF. The CDR3 region has the DNA TGTGCCAGCAGTTTAGGGGGCGACGTCGAAGCTTTCTTT.

This clone appeared once. The chain has TRBV21-1 and TRBJ1-1; no check of the table's D call, TRBD1, against the DNA was made. TRBV21-1 is annotated as a pseudogene. The CDR3 consists of 13 residues. The CDR3 coding sequence is TGTGCCAGCAACGGACAGGGGGCACCTGAAGCTTTCTTT. Translated, it gives CASNGQGAPEAFF.

V usage is TRBV19 and J usage is TRBJ1-5; TRBD1 matches at 7 bases. CDR1 LNHDA and CDR2 SQIVND come from the germline V gene (reference sequence). V lost 6 bases, J lost 0 bases, and 5 bases stayed unmatched. The CDR3 totals 15 residues. DNA for the CDR3: TGTGCCAGTAGATACAGGGGCTATAGCAATCAGCCCCAGCATTTT. Its protein product is CASRYRGYSNQPQHF.